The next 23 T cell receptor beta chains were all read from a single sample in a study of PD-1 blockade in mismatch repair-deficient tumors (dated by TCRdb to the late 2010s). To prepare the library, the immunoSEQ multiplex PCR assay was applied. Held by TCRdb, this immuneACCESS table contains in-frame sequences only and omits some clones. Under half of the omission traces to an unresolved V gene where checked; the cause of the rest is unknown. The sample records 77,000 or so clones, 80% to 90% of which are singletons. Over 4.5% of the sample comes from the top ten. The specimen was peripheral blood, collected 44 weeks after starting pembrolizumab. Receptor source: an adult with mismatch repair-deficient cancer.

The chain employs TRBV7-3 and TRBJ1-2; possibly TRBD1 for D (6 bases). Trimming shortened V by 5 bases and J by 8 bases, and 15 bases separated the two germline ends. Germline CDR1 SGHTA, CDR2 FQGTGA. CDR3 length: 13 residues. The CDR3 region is CASSPTGQGGYTF. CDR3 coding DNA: TGTGCCAGCAGCCCGACGGGACAAGGCGGCTACACCTTC.

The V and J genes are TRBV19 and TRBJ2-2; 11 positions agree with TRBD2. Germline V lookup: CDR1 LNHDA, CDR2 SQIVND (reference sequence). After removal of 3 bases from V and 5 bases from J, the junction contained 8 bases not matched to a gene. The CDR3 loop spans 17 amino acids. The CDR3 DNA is TGTGCCAGTAGTATCATTAGCGGGAGGGACCCTACCGGGGAGCTGTTTTTT. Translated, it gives CASSIISGRDPTGELFF. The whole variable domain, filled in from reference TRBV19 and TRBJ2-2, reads DGGITQSPKYLFRKEGQNVTLSCEQNLNHDAMYWYRQDPGQGLRLIYYSQIVNDFQKGDIAEGYSVSREKKESFPLTVTSAQKNPTAFYLCASSIISGRDPTGELFFGEGSRLTVL.

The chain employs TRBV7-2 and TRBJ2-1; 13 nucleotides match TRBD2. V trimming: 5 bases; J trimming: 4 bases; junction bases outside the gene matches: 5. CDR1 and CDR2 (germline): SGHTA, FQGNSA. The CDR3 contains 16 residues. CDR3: CASSPELAGGYNEQFF. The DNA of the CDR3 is TGTGCCAGCAGCCCAGAACTAGCGGGAGGGTACAATGAGCAGTTCTTC.

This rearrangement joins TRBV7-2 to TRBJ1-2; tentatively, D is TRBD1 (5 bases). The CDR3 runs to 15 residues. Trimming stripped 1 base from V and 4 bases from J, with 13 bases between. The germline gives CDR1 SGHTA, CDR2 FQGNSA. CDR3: CASSLVGGISYGYTF. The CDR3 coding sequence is TGTGCCAGCAGCTTAGTCGGGGGGATTAGCTATGGCTACACCTTC.

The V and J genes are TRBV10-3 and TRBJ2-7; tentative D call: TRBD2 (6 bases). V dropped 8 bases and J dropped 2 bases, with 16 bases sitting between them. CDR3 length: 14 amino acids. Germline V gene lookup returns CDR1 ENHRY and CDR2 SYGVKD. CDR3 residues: CAIGGTASPYEQYF. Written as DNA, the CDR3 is TGTGCCATCGGGGGGACGGCTTCCCCCTACGAGCAGTACTTC.

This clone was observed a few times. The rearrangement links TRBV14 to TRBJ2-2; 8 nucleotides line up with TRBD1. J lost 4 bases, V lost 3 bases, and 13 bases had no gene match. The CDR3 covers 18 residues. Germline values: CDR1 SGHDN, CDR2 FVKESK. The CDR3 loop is CASSHLLTGVPLTGELFF. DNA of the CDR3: TGTGCCAGCAGCCACCTCCTGACAGGGGTCCCCCTCACCGGGGAGCTGTTTTTT.

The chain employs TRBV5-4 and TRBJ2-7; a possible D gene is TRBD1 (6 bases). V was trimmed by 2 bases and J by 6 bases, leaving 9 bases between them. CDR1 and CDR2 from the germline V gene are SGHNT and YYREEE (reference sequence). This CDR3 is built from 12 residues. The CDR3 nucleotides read TGTGCCAGCAGCTTAACAGGGTTCGAGCAGTACTTC. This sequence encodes CASSLTGFEQYF.

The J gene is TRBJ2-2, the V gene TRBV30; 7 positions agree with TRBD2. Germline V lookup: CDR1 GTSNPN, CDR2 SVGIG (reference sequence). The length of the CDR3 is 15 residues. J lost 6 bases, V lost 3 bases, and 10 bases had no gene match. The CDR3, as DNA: TGTGCCTGGAGATGGAAGCGGGATCCCGCCGGGGAGCTGTTTTTT. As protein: CAWRWKRDPAGELFF.

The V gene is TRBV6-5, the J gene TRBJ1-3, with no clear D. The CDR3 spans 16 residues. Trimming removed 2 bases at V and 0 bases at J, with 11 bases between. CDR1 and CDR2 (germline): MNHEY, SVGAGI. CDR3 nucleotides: TGTGCCAGCAGTTACGACTCTACCTCCTCTGGAAACACCATATATTTT. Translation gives CASSYDSTSSGNTIYF.

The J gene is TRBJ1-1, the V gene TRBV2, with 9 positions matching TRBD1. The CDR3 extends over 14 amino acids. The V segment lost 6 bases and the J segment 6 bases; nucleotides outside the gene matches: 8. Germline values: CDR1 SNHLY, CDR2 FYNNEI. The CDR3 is CASSIQGAPAEAFF. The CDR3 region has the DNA TGTGCCAGCAGCATACAGGGGGCGCCGGCTGAAGCTTTCTTT.

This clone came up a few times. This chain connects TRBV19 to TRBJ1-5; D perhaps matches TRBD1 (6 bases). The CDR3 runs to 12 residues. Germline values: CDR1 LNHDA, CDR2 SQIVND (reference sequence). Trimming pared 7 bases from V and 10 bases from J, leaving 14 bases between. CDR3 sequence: CASKDSLGPQHF. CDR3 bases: TGTGCCAGTAAGGACAGTTTAGGACCCCAGCATTTT.

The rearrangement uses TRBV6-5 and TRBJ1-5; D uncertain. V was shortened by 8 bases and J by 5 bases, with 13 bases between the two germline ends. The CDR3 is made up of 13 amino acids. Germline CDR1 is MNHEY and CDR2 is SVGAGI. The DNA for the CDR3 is TGTGCCAGCTCTAGGGAGGTGGATCAGCCCCAGCATTTT. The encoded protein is CASSREVDQPQHF.

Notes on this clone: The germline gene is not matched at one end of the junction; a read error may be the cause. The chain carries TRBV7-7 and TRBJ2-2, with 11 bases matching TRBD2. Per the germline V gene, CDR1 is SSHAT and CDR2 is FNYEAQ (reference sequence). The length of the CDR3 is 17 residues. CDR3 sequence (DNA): TGTGCTAGCAGCTTAGAGGGGACTAGCGGAAACACCGGGGAGCTGTTTTTT. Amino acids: CASSLEGTSGNTGELFF. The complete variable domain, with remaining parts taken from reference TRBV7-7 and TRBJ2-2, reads GAGVSQSPRYKVTKRGQDVTLRCDPISSHATLYWYQQALGQGPEFLTYFNYEAQPDKSGLPSDRFSAERPEGSISTLTIQRTEQRDSAMYRCASSLEGTSGNTGELFFGEGSRLTVL.

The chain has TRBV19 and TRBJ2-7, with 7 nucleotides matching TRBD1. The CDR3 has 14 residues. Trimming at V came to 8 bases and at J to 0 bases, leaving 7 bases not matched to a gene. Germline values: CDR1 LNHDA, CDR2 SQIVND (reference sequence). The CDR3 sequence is CASAPGTVSYEQYF. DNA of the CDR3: TGTGCCAGTGCTCCCGGGACAGTCTCCTACGAGCAGTACTTC.

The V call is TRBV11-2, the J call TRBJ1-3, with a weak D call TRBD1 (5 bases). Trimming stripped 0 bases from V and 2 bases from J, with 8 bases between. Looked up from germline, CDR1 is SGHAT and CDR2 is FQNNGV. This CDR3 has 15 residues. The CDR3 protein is CASSLDAGTGNTIYF. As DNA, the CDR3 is TGTGCCAGCAGCTTAGATGCAGGGACTGGAAACACCATATATTTT.

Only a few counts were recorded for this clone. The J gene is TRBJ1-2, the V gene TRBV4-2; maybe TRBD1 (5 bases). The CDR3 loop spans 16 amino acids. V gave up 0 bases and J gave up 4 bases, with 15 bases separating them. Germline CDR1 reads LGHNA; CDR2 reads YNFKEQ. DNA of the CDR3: TGTGCCAGCAGCCAAGATCATCAATCGGGGGTCTATGGCTACACCTTC. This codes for CASSQDHQSGVYGYTF.

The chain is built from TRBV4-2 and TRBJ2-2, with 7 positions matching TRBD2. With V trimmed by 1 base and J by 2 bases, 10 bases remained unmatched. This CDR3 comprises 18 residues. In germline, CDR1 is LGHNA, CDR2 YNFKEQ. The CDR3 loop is CASSQVPSSGENTGELFF. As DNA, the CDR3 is TGTGCCAGCAGCCAAGTCCCTTCTAGCGGAGAAAACACCGGGGAGCTGTTTTTT.

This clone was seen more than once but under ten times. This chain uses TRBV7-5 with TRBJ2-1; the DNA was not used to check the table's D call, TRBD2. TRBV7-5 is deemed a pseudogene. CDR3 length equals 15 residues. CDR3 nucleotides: TGTGCCAGAAGCTTAGCTTCTAGCGGGAGGTTTGAGCAGTTCTTC. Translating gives CARSLASSGRFEQFF.

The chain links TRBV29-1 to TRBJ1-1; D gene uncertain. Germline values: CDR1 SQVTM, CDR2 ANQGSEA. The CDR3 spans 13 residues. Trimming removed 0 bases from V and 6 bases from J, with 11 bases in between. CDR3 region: CSVEEMARSEAFF. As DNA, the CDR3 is TGCAGCGTTGAAGAAATGGCGCGCTCTGAAGCTTTCTTT.

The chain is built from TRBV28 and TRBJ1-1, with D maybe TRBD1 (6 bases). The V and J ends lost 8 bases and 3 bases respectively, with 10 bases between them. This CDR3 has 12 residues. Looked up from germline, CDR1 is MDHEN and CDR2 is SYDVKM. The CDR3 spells CASQGLDTEAFF. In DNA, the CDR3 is TGTGCCAGCCAGGGGCTGGACACTGAAGCTTTCTTT.

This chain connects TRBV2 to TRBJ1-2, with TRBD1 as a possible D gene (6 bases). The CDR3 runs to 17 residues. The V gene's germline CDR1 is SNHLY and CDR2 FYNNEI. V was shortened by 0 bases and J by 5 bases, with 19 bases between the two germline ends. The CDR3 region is CASSEALQGRGNYGYTF. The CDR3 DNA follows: TGTGCCAGCAGTGAAGCGCTTCAGGGGAGAGGGAATTATGGCTACACCTTC.

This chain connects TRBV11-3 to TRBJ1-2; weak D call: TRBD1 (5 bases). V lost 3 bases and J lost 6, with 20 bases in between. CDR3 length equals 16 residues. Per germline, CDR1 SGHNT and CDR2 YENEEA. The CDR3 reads CASSLGFGGNFDGYTF. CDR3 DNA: TGTGCCAGCAGCTTGGGGTTCGGGGGAAATTTTGATGGCTACACCTTC.

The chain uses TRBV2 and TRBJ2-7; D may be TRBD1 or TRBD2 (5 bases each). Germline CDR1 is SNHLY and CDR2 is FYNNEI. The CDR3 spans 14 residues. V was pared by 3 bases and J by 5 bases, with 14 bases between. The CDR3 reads CASSEFRGVHEQYF. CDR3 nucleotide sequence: TGTGCCAGCAGTGAGTTTCGGGGCGTCCACGAGCAGTACTTC. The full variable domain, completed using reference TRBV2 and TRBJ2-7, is EPEVTQTPSHQVTQMGQEVILRCVPISNHLYFYWYRQILGQKVEFLVSFYNNEISEKSEIFDDQFSVERPDGSNFTLKIRSTKLEDSAMYFCASSEFRGVHEQYFGPGTRLTVT.